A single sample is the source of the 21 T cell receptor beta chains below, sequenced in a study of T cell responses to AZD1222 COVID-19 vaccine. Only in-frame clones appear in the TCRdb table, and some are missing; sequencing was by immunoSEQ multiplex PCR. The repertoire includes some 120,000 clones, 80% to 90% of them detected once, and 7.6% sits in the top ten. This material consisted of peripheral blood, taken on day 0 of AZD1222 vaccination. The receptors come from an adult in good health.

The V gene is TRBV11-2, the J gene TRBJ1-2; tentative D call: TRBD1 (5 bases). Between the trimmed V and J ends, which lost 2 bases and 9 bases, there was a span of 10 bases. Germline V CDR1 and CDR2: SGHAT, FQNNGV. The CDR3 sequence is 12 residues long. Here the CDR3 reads CASSLQGSSYTF. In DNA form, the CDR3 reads TGTGCCAGCAGCTTACAGGGCTCGAGCTACACCTTC.

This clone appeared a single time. As DNA, the CDR3 is TGTGCCAGCAGTGAACCCCGAAAACATGACAGGCTCGTTGAGACCCAGTACTTC. It yields the protein CASSEPRKHDRLVETQYF. The rearrangement links TRBV25-1 to TRBJ2-5, with a weak D call TRBD1 (6 bases). Germline lookup yields CDR1 MGHDK and CDR2 SYGVNS. The V gene lost 2 bases and the J gene lost 5 bases, with 24 bases spanning the gap. This CDR3 is built from 18 residues.

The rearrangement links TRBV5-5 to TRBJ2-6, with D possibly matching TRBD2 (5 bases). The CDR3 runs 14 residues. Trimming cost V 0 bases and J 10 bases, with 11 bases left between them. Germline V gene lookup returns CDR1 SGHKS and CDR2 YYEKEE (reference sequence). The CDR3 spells CASSLGLPGNVLTF. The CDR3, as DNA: TGTGCCAGCAGCTTGGGACTCCCGGGGAACGTCCTGACTTTC.

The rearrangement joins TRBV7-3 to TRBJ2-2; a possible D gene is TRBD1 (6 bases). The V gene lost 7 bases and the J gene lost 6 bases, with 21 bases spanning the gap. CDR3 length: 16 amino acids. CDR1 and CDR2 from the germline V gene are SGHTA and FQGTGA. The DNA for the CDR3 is TGTGCCAGCACCCGGGGACAAGGGGAATTACCCGGGGAGCTGTTTTTT. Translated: CASTRGQGELPGELFF.

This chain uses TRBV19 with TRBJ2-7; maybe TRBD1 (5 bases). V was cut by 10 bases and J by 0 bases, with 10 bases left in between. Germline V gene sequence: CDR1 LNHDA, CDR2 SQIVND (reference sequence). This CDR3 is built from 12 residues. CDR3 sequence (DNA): TGTGCCACGACAGCGCCCTCCTACGAGCAGTACTTC. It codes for CATTAPSYEQYF.

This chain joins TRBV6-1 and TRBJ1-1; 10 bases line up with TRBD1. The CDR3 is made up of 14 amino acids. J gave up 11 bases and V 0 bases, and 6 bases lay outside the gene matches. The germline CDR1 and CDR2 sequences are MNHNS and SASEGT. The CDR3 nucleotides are TGTGCCAGCAGTGAAGCCGGGACAGGGGATACGGCTTTCTTT. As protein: CASSEAGTGDTAFF.

The chain's CDR3 is CASSRGDGGANVLTF. CDR3 sequence (DNA): TGTGCCAGCAGCCGGGGGGACGGTGGGGCCAACGTCCTGACTTTC. The V and J genes are TRBV9 and TRBJ2-6; 7 bases match TRBD2. The CDR3 covers 15 residues. Trimming removed 4 bases from V and 3 bases from J; junction bases left unmatched: 4. The V gene's germline CDR1 is SGDLS and CDR2 YYNGEE.

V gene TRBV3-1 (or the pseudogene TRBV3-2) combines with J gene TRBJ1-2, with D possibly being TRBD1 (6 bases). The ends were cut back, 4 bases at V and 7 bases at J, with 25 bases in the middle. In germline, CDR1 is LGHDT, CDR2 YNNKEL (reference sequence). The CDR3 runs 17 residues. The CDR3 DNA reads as TGTGCCAGCAGCCGCAGGGCAGGGGCCCGTCGTAGGGGTGGCTACACCTTC. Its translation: CASSRRAGARRRGGYTF.

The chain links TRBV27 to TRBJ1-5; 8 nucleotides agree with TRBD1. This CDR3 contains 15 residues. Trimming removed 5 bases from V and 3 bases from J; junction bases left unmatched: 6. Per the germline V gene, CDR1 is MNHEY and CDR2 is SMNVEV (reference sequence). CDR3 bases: TGTGCCAGCAGTCCCGGACAGGGCCCCAATCAGCCCCAGCATTTT. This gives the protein CASSPGQGPNQPQHF.

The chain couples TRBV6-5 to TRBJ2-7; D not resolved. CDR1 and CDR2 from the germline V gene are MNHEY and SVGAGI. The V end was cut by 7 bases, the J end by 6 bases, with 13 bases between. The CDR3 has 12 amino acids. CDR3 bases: TGTGCCAGCAACCTAGGGAACGTCGAGCAGTACTTC. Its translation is CASNLGNVEQYF.

CDR3 bases: TGTGCCAGCAGCTTACAGGCTTTGGCAGGAAATCAGCCCCAGCATTTT. It translates to CASSLQALAGNQPQHF. The gene calls are TRBV7-2 and TRBJ1-5; D is uncertain. Germline V lookup: CDR1 SGHTA, CDR2 FQGNSA. The CDR3 spans 16 residues. V was cut by 2 bases and J by 4 bases, with 15 bases left in between.

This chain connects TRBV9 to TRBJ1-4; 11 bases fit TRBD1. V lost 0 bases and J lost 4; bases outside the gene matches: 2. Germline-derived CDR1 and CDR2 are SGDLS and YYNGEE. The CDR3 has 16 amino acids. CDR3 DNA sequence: TGTGCCAGCAGCGTAGGAGGGACAGGGGGTAATGAAAAACTGTTTTTT. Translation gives CASSVGGTGGNEKLFF.

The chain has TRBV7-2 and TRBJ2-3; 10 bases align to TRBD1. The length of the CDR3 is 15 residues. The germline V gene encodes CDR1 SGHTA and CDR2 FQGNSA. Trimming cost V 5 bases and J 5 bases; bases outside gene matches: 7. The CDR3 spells CASSNRQGAGDTQYF. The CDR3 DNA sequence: TGTGCCAGCAGCAACCGACAGGGGGCTGGAGATACGCAGTATTTT.

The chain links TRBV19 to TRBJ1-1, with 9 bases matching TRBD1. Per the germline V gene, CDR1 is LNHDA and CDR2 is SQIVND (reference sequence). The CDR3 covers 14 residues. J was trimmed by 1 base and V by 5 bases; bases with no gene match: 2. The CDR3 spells CASSGGQGNTEAFF. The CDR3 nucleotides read TGTGCCAGTAGTGGGGGACAGGGGAACACTGAAGCTTTCTTT. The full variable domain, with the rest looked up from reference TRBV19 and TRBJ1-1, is DGGITQSPKYLFRKEGQNVTLSCEQNLNHDAMYWYRQDPGQGLRLIYYSQIVNDFQKGDIAEGYSVSREKKESFPLTVTSAQKNPTAFYLCASSGGQGNTEAFFGQGTRLTVV.

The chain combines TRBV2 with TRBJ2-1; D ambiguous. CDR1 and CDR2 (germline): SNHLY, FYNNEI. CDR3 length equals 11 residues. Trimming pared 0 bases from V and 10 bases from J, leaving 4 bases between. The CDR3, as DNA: TGTGCCAGCAGTGAAGCGCGAGAGCAGTTCTTC. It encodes CASSEAREQFF.

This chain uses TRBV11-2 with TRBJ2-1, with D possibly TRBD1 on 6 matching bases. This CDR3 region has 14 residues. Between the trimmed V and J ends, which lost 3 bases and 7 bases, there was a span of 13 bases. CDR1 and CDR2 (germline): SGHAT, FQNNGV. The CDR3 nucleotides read TGTGCCAGCAGCTTTTTGGGGGCAGGGAATGAGCAGTTCTTC. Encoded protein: CASSFLGAGNEQFF.

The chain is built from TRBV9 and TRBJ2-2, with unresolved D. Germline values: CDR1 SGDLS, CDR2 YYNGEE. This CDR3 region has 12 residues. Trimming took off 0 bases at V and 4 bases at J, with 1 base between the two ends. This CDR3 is CASSVVTGELFF. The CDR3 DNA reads TGTGCCAGCAGCGTAGTCACCGGGGAGCTGTTTTTT. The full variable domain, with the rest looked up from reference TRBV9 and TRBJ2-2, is DSGVTQTPKHLITATGQRVTLRCSPRSGDLSVYWYQQSLDQGLQFLIQYYNGEERAKGNILERFSAQQFPDLHSELNLSSLELGDSALYFCASSVVTGELFFGEGSRLTVL.

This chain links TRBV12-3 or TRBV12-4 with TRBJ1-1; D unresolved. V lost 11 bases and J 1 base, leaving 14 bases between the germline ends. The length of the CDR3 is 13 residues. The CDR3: CAVGAGSNTEAFF. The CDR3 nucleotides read TGTGCCGTAGGTGCAGGCTCGAACACTGAAGCTTTCTTT.

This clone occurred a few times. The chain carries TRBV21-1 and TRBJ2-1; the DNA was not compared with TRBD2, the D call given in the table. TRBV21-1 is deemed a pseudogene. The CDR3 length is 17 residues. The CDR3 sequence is CASSNVRLPPSYNEQFF. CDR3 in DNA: TGTGCCAGCAGCAACGTCAGACTCCCGCCCTCCTACAATGAGCAGTTCTTC.

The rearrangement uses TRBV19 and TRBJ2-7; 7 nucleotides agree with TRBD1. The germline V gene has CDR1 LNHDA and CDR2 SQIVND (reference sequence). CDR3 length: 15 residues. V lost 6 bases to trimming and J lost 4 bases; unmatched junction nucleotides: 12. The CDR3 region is CASSLAERQGYEQYF. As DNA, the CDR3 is TGTGCCAGTAGCCTAGCCGAGCGACAGGGTTACGAGCAGTACTTC.

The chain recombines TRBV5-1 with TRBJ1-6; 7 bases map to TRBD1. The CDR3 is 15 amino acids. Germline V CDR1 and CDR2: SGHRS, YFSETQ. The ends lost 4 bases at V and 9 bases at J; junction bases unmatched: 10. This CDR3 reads CASSPDRVGASPLHF. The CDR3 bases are TGCGCCAGCAGCCCAGACAGGGTCGGGGCTTCACCCCTCCACTTT.